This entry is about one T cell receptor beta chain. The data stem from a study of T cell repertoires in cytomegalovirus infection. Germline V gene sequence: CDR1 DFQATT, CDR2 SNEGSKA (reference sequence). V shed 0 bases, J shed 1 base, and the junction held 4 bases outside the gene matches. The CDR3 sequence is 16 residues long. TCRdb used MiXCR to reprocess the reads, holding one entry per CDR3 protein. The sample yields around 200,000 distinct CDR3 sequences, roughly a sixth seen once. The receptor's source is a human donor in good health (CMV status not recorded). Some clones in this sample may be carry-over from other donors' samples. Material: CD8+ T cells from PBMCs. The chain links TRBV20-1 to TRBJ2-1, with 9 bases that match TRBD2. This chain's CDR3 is CSARDVAGVSYNEQFF. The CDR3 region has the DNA TGCAGTGCTAGAGATGTAGCGGGGGTGTCCTACAATGAGCAGTTCTTC.